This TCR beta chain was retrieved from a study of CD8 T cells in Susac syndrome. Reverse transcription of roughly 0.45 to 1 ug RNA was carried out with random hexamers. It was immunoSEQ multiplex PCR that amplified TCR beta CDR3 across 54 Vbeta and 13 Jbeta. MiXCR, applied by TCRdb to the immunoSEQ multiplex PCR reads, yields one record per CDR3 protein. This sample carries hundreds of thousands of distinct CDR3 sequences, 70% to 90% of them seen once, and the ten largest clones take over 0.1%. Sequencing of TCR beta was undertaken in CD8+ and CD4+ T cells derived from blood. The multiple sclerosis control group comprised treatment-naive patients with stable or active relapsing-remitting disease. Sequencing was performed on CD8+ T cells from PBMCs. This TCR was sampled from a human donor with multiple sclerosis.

The CDR3 sequence is CASSPRIRPSYMNTEAFF. DNA of the CDR3: TGTGCCAGCAGCCCTCGGATCCGGCCTTCTTACATGAACACTGAAGCTTTCTTT. The rearrangement joins TRBV3-1 to TRBJ1-1, with D hard to call. This CDR3 contains 18 residues. The V end was cut by 4 bases, the J end by 0 bases, with 21 bases between. Looked up from germline, CDR1 is LGHDT and CDR2 is YNNKEL (reference sequence).